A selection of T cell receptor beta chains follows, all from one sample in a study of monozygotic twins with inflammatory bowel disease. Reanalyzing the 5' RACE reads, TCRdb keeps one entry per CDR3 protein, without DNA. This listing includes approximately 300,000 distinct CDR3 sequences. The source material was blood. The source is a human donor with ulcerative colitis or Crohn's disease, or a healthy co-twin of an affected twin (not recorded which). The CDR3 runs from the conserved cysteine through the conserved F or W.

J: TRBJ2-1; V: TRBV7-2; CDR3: CASSAMGFYNEQFF
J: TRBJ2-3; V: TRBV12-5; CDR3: CASGRGGYTDTQYF
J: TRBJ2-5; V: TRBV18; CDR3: CASSRKTPDRQETQYF
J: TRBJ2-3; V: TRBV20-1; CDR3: CSACLTSGSGTQYF
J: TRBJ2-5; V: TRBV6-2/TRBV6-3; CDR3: CASTPRGTGGYETQYF
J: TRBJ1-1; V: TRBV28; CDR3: CASSLNPPSPEAFF
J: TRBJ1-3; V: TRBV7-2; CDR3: CASTAFSGNTIYF
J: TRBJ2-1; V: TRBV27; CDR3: CASRPLQGGSYNEQFF
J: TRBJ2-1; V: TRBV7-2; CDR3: CASSLGASGPWNEQFF
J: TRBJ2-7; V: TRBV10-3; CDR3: CATQPWDSPVPYEQYF
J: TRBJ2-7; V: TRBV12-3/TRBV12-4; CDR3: CASSPVERVYEQYF
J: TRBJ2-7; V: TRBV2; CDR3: CASSENGSGGLYEQYF
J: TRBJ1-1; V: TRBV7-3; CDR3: CASSITGITNTEAFF
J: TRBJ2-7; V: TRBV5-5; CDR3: CASSGTGVYEQYF
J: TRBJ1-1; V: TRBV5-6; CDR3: CASSFRYEAFF
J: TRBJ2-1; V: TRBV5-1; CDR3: CASSSRDRERHEQFF
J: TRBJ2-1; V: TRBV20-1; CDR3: CSARAGLAASYNEQFF
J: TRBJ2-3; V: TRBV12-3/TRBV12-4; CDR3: CASSPTPTGFFTDTQYF
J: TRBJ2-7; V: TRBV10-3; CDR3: CATESSYEQYF
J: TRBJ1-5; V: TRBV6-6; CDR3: CASSYGHPNQPQHF
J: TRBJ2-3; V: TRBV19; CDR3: CASSLSGRIDTQYF
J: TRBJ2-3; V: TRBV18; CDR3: CASSPRDSFPSTDTQYF
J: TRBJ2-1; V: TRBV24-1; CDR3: CATSDEGVGYNEQFF
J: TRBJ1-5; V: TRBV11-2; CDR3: CASSFERTQPQHF
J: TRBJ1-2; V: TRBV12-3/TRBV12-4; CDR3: CASSLLPLWDYTF
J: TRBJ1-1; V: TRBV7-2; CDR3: CASSLGGQGAGEAFF
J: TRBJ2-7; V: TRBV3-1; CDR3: CASSQDGGGPPYEQYF
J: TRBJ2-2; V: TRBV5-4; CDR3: CASSPGGTESYTGELFF
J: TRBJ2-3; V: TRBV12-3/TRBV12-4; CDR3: CASSLLAGTPTDTQYF
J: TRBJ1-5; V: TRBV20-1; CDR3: CSASDRASAQPQHF
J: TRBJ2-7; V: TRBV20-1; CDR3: CSASYGPGSSYEQYF
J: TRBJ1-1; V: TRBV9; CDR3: CASSGSGHPNTEAFF
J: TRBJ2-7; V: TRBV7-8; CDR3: CASTIKGLALAGDRYEQYF
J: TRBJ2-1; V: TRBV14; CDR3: CASSQVGGRTYNEQFF
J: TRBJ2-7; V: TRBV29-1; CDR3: CSVAGLAGAYEQYF
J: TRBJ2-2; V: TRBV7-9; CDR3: CASSLIVQNGELFF
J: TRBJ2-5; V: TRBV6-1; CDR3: CASSDTGGVETQYF
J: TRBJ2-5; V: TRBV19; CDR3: CASSSIAGVRETQYF
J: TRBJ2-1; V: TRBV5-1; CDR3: CASSLRGNYNERQFF
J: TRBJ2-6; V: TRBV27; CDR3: CASSFRDRGIPGANVLTF